This TCR beta chain was sequenced for a study of cytomegalovirus exposure and HLA in healthy donors. Findings and caveats of the study: Rarity held for most TCR sequences, but there were some public TCRs that occurred in many donors. The authors enumerated over 150 TCR beta chains as linked to cytomegalovirus.

The CDR3 sequence is 14 residues long. V lost 8 bases, J lost 4 bases, and 13 bases stayed unmatched. Germline V gene sequence: CDR1 SQVTM, CDR2 ANQGSEA. This clone was seen once. What it binds is not known. Assay: immunoSEQ multiplex PCR; the TCRdb copy retains only in-frame clones and omits some. The repertoire includes roughly 76,000 clones, about 93% of them detected once, and 1.5% to 1.9% sits in the top ten. The donors were part of the validation cohort, which consisted of about 130 subjects and was separate from the first cohort of 600 to 850 subjects. V gene TRBV29-1 combines with J gene TRBJ2-7; 8 positions agree with TRBD2. Sequenced material: PBMCs. This clonotype was sampled from a young man in good health and CMV-seropositive. CDR3 coding DNA: TGCAGCACCCGGGGGGGAAGCGGGTTATACGAGCAGTACTTC. Translated, it gives CSTRGGSGLYEQYF.